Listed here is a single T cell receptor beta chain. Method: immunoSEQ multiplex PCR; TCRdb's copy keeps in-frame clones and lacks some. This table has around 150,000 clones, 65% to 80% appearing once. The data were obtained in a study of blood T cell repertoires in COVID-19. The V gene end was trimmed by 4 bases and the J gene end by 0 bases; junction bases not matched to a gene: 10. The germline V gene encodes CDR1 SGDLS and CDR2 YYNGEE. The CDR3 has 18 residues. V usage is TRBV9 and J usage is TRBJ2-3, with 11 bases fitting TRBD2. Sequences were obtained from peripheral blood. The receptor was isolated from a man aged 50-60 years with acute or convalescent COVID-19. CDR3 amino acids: CASSPSQRLAGSTDTQYF. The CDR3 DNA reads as TGTGCCAGCAGCCCGAGCCAGAGACTAGCGGGGAGCACAGATACGCAGTATTTT.